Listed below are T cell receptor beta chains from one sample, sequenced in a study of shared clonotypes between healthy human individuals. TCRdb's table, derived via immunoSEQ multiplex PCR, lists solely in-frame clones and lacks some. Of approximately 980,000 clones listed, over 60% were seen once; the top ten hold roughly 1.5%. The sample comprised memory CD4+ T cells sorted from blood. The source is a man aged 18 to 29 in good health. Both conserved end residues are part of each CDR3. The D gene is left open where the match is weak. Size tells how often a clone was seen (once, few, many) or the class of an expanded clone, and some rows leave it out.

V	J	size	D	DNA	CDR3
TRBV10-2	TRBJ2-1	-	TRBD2	TGCGCCAGCAGTCCGGTAGCGGGATCCGGTGAGCAGTTCTTC	CASSPVAGSGEQFF
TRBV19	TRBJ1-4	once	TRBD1	TGTGCCAGTAGAAGCCGACAGGGCAGGAATGAAAAACTGTTTTTT	CASRSRQGRNEKLFF
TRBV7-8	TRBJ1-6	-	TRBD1	TGTGCCAGCAGCTTAGTGGTAGGACAGGGCATCTCACCCCTCCACTTT	CASSLVVGQGISPLHF
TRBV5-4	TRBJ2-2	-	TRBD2	TGTGCCAGCAGCGGGACTAGCGGGGGGTGGGCCGGGGAGCTGTTTTTT	CASSGTSGGWAGELFF
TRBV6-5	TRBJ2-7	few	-	TGTGCCAGCAGTTACTTGGGGTTACAGTACTTC	CASSYLGLQYF
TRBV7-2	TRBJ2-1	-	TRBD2	TGTGCCAGCAGCTTAGGAACAGCGGGACCCTACAATGAGCAGTTCTTC	CASSLGTAGPYNEQFF
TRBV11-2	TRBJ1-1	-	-	TGTGCCAGCAGCTTGGCCCGGGGGGGGCACGGAGCTTTCTTT	CASSLARGGHGAFF
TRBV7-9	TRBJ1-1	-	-	TGTGCCAGCAGTCGGGGGAGCGCTGAAGCTTTCTTT	CASSRGSAEAFF
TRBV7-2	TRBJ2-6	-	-	TGTGCCAGCAGCCGTTCCGGGACGAACTCTGGGGCCAACGTCCTGACTTTC	CASSRSGTNSGANVLTF
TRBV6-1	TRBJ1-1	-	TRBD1	TGTGCCAGCAGGGACAGGGGCGGGAGCACTGAAGCTTTCTTT	CASRDRGGSTEAFF
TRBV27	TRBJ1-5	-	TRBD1	TGTGCCAGCAGTCCCGGGACAGGGGAACGACAGCCCCAGCATTTT	CASSPGTGERQPQHF
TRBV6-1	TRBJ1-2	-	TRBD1	TGTGCCAGCAAACTGACAGGGGGCGACTATGGCTACACCTTC	CASKLTGGDYGYTF
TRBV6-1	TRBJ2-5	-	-	TGTGCCAGCAGTGACACTGGGAGCCAGTACTTC	CASSDTGSQYF
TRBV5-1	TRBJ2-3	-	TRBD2	TGCGCCACGACTAGCGGGAGTCAGACAGATACGCAGTATTTT	CATTSGSQTDTQYF
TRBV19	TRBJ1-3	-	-	TGTGCCAGTATTAACTCTGGAAACACCATATATTTT	CASINSGNTIYF
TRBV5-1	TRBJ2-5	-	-	TGCGCCAGCAGCTTTAGTGGGGGGCAAGAGACCCAGTACTTC	CASSFSGGQETQYF
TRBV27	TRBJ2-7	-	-	TGTGCCACCGCCGGGACTGCACCCTACGAGCAGTACTTC	CATAGTAPYEQYF
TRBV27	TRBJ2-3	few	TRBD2	TGTGCCAGCAGTCTCGGCCCGGGACTAGCGGGGGGGGATACGCAGTATTTT	CASSLGPGLAGGDTQYF
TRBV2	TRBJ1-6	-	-	TGTGCCAGCAGGGAAGCAGACTATAATTCACCCCTCCACTTT	CASREADYNSPLHF
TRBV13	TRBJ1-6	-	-	TGTGCCAGCAGCTTATCGGGCGATTCACCCCTCCACTTT	CASSLSGDSPLHF
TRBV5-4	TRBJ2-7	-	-	TGTGCCAGCAGCGAGGGCCGTCGGACCACCTACGAGCAGTACTTC	CASSEGRRTTYEQYF
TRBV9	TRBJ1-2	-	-	TGTGCCAGCAGCGTAGCCAGCATCGGGACTAACTATGGCTACACCTTC	CASSVASIGTNYGYTF
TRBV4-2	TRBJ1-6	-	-	TGTGCCAGCAGCCAGGGGGCATATTCACCCCTCCACTTT	CASSQGAYSPLHF
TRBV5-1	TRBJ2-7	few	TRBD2	TGTGCCAGCAGCTTCGACGGGAGGAACGAGCAGTACTTC	CASSFDGRNEQYF
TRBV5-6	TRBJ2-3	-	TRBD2	TGTGCCAGCAGCTTTGCCAGCGGGAGAAGCACAGATACGCAGTATTTT	CASSFASGRSTDTQYF
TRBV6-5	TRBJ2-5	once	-	TGTGCCAGCAGTTATGACGGAAGGGAGACCCAGTACTTC	CASSYDGRETQYF
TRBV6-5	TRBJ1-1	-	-	TGTGCCAGCAGCCTACTCCAGAACACTGAAGCTTTCTTT	CASSLLQNTEAFF
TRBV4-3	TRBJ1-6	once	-	TGCGCCAGCACCCCCGCAAGGGGGAATTCACCCCTCCACTTT	CASTPARGNSPLHF
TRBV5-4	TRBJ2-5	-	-	TGTGCCAGCAGCCCGGTGGCCAGGGGCGGCCAAGAGACCCAGTACTTC	CASSPVARGGQETQYF
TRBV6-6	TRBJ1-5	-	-	TGTGCCAGCAGCTCTCCGGGGAGGGGAAATCAGCCCCAGCATTTT	CASSSPGRGNQPQHF
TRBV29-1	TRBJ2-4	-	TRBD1	TGCAGCGTTTTGGGGGGGACAGGGCTAGCCAAAAACATTCAGTACTTC	CSVLGGTGLAKNIQYF
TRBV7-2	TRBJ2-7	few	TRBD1	TGTGCCAGCAGCGGTAGGGTGGGGACAGCGAACGAGCAGTACTTC	CASSGRVGTANEQYF
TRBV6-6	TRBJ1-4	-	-	TGTGCCAGCAGTTACTCGTGGGAAAAACTGTTTTTT	CASSYSWEKLFF
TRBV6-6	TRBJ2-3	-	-	TGTGCCAGCAGTTACCGGGCCCAATTGGGCACAGATACGCAGTATTTT	CASSYRAQLGTDTQYF
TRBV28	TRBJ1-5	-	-	TGTGCCAGCAGTCCCCCAGGATGGGGTCAGCCCCAGCATTTT	CASSPPGWGQPQHF
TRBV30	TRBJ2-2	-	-	TGTGCCTCAGACCCAGCGAACACCGGGGAGCTGTTTTTT	CASDPANTGELFF
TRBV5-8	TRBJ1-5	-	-	TGTGCCAGCAGCTTGGGAAGTGGGGCTAGCAATCAGCCCCAGCATTTT	CASSLGSGASNQPQHF
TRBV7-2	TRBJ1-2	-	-	TGTGCCAGCAGCCCAGAGGCAGGGCAACATAACTATGGCTACACCTTC	CASSPEAGQHNYGYTF
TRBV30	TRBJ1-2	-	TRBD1	TGTGCCTGGAGGCCAGGGGGCAACTATGGCTACACCTTC	CAWRPGGNYGYTF
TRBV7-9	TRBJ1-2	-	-	TGTGCCAGCAGCTCAACAGGGCTCTTCTATGGCTACACCTTC	CASSSTGLFYGYTF
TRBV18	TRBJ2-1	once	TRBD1	TGTGCCAGCTCACATAGACAGGGGGGTGATGAGCAGTTCTTC	CASSHRQGGDEQFF
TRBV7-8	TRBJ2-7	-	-	TGTGCCAGCAGGAAAGGGAGGTTCGAACTATTGCAGTACTTC	CASRKGRFELLQYF
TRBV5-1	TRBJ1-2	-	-	TGCGCCAGCAGCGGAGGGTATGGCTACACCTTC	CASSGGYGYTF
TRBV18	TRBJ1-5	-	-	TGTGCCAGCTCACCAAATTACATGGGAAATCAGCCCCAGCATTTT	CASSPNYMGNQPQHF